Each of the 26 T cell receptor beta chains below was sequenced from the same sample in a study of CD8 T cells in ankylosing spondylitis. TCRdb reprocessed the 5' RACE reads with MiXCR, giving one entry per CDR3 protein. The table has more than 95,000 distinct CDR3 sequences, about 8.6% seen once. Sequencing was performed on blood, either unsorted or a sorted T cell fraction (not recorded which). The receptors were gathered from a male donor with ankylosing spondylitis or in good health (not recorded which).

This clonotype was found a few times. The gene calls are TRBV4-3 and TRBJ2-7; maybe TRBD2 (6 bases). Trimming took off 1 base at V and 3 bases at J, with 13 bases between the two ends. Germline V gives CDR1 LGHNA, CDR2 YSLEER. The CDR3 runs to 15 residues. The CDR3 bases are TGCGCCAGCAGCCAAGCGGCGGGACTTTACTACGAGCAGTACTTC. Its translation: CASSQAAGLYYEQYF.

The gene calls are TRBV7-2 and TRBJ2-7, with D perhaps TRBD1 or TRBD2 (5 bases each). The CDR3 is 14 amino acids. Germline V CDR1 and CDR2: SGHTA, FQGNSA. V lost 5 bases and J lost 4, with 15 bases in between. CDR3 in amino acids: CASSVRDGPYEQYF. The CDR3 DNA reads as TGTGCCAGCAGCGTCCGGGACGGCCCTTACGAGCAGTACTTC.

This clonotype came up many times. The genes are TRBV12-5 and TRBJ2-1; no reliable D call. The V gene's germline CDR1 is LGHNT and CDR2 FRNRAP. The V gene lost 3 bases and the J gene lost 7 bases, with 7 bases spanning the gap. The CDR3 runs to 12 residues. CDR3 DNA sequence: TGTGCTAGTGGTTTCCCTACTAATGAGCAGTTCTTC. Protein: CASGFPTNEQFF.

The table lists this clonotype with many counts. V usage is TRBV7-9 and J usage is TRBJ2-1; D may be TRBD1 or TRBD2 (6 bases each). The CDR3 has 14 residues. V was pared by 5 bases and J by 5 bases, with 13 bases between. Per germline, CDR1 SEHNR and CDR2 FQNEAQ (reference sequence). The CDR3 DNA is TGTGCCAGCAGCGCTACCGGGGGCCACAATGAGCAGTTCTTC. Protein product: CASSATGGHNEQFF.

The table lists this clonotype with many counts. The V call is TRBV10-3, the J call TRBJ1-2, with D maybe TRBD1 (6 bases). The V and J ends lost 10 bases and 1 base respectively, with 22 bases between them. CDR3 length: 16 residues. The germline CDR1 and CDR2 sequences are ENHRY and SYGVKD. The CDR3: CATRERGGVFNYGYTF. CDR3 nucleotides: TGTGCCACCCGAGAGAGGGGGGGAGTCTTTAACTATGGCTACACCTTC.

This clonotype was observed many times. The rearrangement uses TRBV20-1 and TRBJ2-7; 7 bases are a match to TRBD2. CDR1 is DFQATT and CDR2 is SNEGSKA in the germline V gene (reference sequence). There are 13 residues in the CDR3. V gave up 1 base and J gave up 6 bases; unmatched junction bases: 6. The CDR3 nucleotides read TGCAGTGCTAGAGTGGGAGCGGGGTCCGAGCAGTACTTC. Amino acids: CSARVGAGSEQYF.

This clonotype was seen many times. This chain connects TRBV20-1 to TRBJ2-1; 7 bases agree with TRBD2. Germline assignment: CDR1 DFQATT and CDR2 SNEGSKA (reference sequence). The length of the CDR3 is 15 residues. Trimming cost V 3 bases and J 5 bases; bases outside gene matches: 10. In nucleotides, the CDR3 is TGCAGTGCTAGGGCCCGGGACTACTGGGACAATGAGCAGTTCTTC. The encoded protein is CSARARDYWDNEQFF.

This clonotype appeared many times. CDR3 in DNA: TGCAGTGGCGCGCCCCGGGGCAATCAGCCCCAGCATTTT. This encodes CSGAPRGNQPQHF. The rearrangement uses TRBV20-1 and TRBJ1-5; D remains unclear. The CDR3 is 13 amino acids. Germline CDR1 and CDR2: DFQATT and SNEGSKA (reference sequence). The V and J ends lost 7 bases and 2 bases respectively, with 12 bases between them.

The chain recombines TRBV9 with TRBJ2-5, with TRBD2 matching over 16 bases. This CDR3 spans 17 amino acids. CDR1 is SGDLS, CDR2 YYNGEE, per germline. V lost 3 bases to trimming and J lost 1 base; unmatched junction nucleotides: 3. The DNA for the CDR3 is TGTGCCAGCAGCGAGGGACTAGCGGGGGGGCGCCAAGAGACCCAGTACTTC. This codes for CASSEGLAGGRQETQYF.

A few counts support this clonotype. V and J are TRBV11-2 and TRBJ2-2, with TRBD2 identical over 7 bases. Per the germline V gene, CDR1 is SGHAT and CDR2 is FQNNGV. V shed 5 bases, J shed 4 bases, and the junction held 7 bases outside the gene matches. The CDR3 is 15 amino acids. The CDR3 DNA reads TGTGCCAGCAGCGTACCGGGACTAATCACCGGGGAGCTGTTTTTT. Translation: CASSVPGLITGELFF. Variable domain in full (rest from reference TRBV11-2 and TRBJ2-2): EAGVAQSPRYKIIEKRQSVAFWCNPISGHATLYWYQQILGQGPKLLIQFQNNGVVDDSQLPKDRFSAERLKGVDSTLKIQPAKLEDSAVYLCASSVPGLITGELFFGEGSRLTVL.

This clonotype was counted at least ten times. The chain carries TRBV20-1 and TRBJ2-2, with D unresolved. The CDR3 loop spans 15 amino acids. Germline lookup yields CDR1 DFQATT and CDR2 SNEGSKA (reference sequence). The V and J ends lost 1 base and 6 bases respectively, with 15 bases between them. Here the CDR3 reads CSARGPIGSSGELFF. In nucleotides, the CDR3 is TGCAGTGCTAGAGGCCCGATCGGCTCGTCCGGGGAGCTGTTTTTT.

This clonotype came up many times. This rearrangement joins TRBV9 to TRBJ2-3; the D gene is possibly TRBD2 (6 bases). The length of the CDR3 is 15 residues. CDR1 and CDR2 (germline): SGDLS, YYNGEE. V gave up 0 bases and J gave up 0 bases, with 8 bases separating them. CDR3 in DNA: TGTGCCAGCAGCGTAGGCCTAGCGAGCACAGATACGCAGTATTTT. Translation gives CASSVGLASTDTQYF.

The chain recombines TRBV7-2 with TRBJ2-2; D gene uncertain. CDR1 is SGHTA, CDR2 FQGNSA, per germline. V was cut by 1 base and J by 4 bases, with 7 bases left in between. The CDR3 extends over 14 amino acids. CDR3 sequence reads: CASSLVVRTGELFF. The CDR3 nucleotides read TGTGCCAGCAGCTTAGTGGTCCGCACCGGGGAGCTGTTTTTT.

This clonotype came up many times. V is TRBV11-2 and J is TRBJ2-1, with D perhaps TRBD1 or TRBD2 (5 bases each). Trimming took off 5 bases at V and 3 bases at J, with 17 bases between the two ends. Germline CDR1 is SGHAT and CDR2 is FQNNGV. The CDR3 spans 16 residues. For the CDR3, the DNA is TGTGCCAGCAGCGAGGGACCGGCTTTCGGCTACAATGAGCAGTTCTTC. Residues: CASSEGPAFGYNEQFF.

This clonotype has a count of ten or more. The chain is built from TRBV11-1 and TRBJ2-2, with 8 bases that match TRBD2. The V segment lost 5 bases and the J segment 0 bases; nucleotides outside the gene matches: 14. The CDR3 is 19 residues long. CDR1 is SGHAT, CDR2 FQDESV, per germline (reference sequence). CDR3 in amino acids: CASSPPTGGQISNTGELFF. Here the CDR3 DNA reads TGTGCCAGCAGCCCCCCAACGGGAGGGCAGATCTCGAACACCGGGGAGCTGTTTTTT.

This chain uses TRBV2 with TRBJ2-1; the match to TRBD2 covers 7 bases. The CDR3 length is 16 residues. Looked up from germline, CDR1 is SNHLY and CDR2 is FYNNEI. J lost 2 bases, V lost 2 bases, and 6 bases had no gene match. CDR3 sequence (DNA): TGTGCCAGCAGTGAATGGGGGGGATCCACCTACAATGAGCAGTTCTTC. This translates into CASSEWGGSTYNEQFF. Together with reference TRBV2 and TRBJ2-1, the CDR3 gives the full variable domain: EPEVTQTPSHQVTQMGQEVILRCVPISNHLYFYWYRQILGQKVEFLVSFYNNEISEKSEIFDDQFSVERPDGSNFTLKIRSTKLEDSAMYFCASSEWGGSTYNEQFFGPGTRLTVL.

This clonotype was observed a handful of times. The CDR3: CASSLTQTQPQHF. DNA of the CDR3: TGTGCCAGCAGCTTAACCCAGACTCAGCCCCAGCATTTT. The genes are TRBV7-2 and TRBJ1-5; D is ambiguous. Trimming took off 2 bases at V and 6 bases at J, with 8 bases between the two ends. The CDR3 covers 13 residues. CDR1 and CDR2 from the germline V gene are SGHTA and FQGNSA.

Many counts were recorded for this clonotype. The rearrangement joins TRBV4-1 to TRBJ2-3, with D hard to call. The CDR3 covers 14 residues. V lost 1 base and J 2 bases, leaving 7 bases between the germline ends. The germline CDR1 and CDR2 sequences are MGHRA and YSYEKL. CDR3 DNA sequence: TGCGCCAGCAGCCAAGTCTTTCTCACAGATACGCAGTATTTT. It yields the protein CASSQVFLTDTQYF.

This clonotype was seen only a few times. The rearrangement joins TRBV3-1 to TRBJ2-5; no clear D gene. The CDR3 has 12 residues. V was cut by 0 bases and J by 5 bases, with 4 bases left in between. CDR1 is LGHDT and CDR2 is YNNKEL in the germline V gene (reference sequence). The CDR3 protein is CASSQEGETQYF. The CDR3, as DNA: TGTGCCAGCAGCCAAGAAGGGGAGACCCAGTACTTC.

This clonotype came up a few times. A read error may be the cause here, since a much bigger clone is one base away. The gene calls are TRBV12-3 or TRBV12-4 and TRBJ1-1; maybe TRBD1 (5 bases). The CDR3 totals 15 residues. Written as DNA, the CDR3 is TGTACCAGCAGCCCCGCCGGGGCGCCCACCTTTGAAGCTTTCTTT. It specifies CTSSPAGAPTFEAFF.

This clonotype has ten or more counts. The genes are TRBV27 and TRBJ2-3; TRBD2 aligns across 10 bases. This CDR3 is built from 16 residues. In germline, CDR1 is MNHEY, CDR2 SMNVEV (reference sequence). V was pared by 7 bases and J by 1 base, with 8 bases of the junction left unmatched. CDR3 sequence: CASTTHLAGGTDTQYF. CDR3 sequence (DNA): TGTGCCAGCACCACACACCTAGCGGGAGGCACAGATACGCAGTATTTT.

The chain uses TRBV20-1 and TRBJ2-7; TRBD1 is a possible D gene (6 bases). Germline assignment: CDR1 DFQATT and CDR2 SNEGSKA (reference sequence). The CDR3 is 13 residues long. V gave up 6 bases and J gave up 0 bases, with 12 bases separating them. For the CDR3, the DNA is TGCAGTGCCCGGGACACGGACTCCTACGAGCAGTACTTC. It translates to CSARDTDSYEQYF.

This clonotype was seen repeatedly, ten times or more. V and J are TRBV25-1 and TRBJ2-1; TRBD2 agrees at 9 bases. CDR3 size: 15 residues. Trimming cost V 4 bases and J 7 bases; bases outside gene matches: 8. The germline CDR1 and CDR2 sequences are MGHDK and SYGVNS. CDR3: CASSGRIAGVNEQFF. The CDR3 region has the DNA TGTGCCAGCAGTGGACGGATAGCGGGAGTGAATGAGCAGTTCTTC.

Ten or more counts support this clonotype. The chain combines TRBV12-3 or TRBV12-4 with TRBJ1-5; D not resolved. V lost 6 bases and J lost 2, with 11 bases in between. The CDR3 has 14 amino acids. The CDR3 bases are TGTGCCAGCAGCCTTACATGGGGCAATCAGCCCCAGCATTTT. Translated, it gives CASSLTWGNQPQHF.

This clonotype was counted at least ten times. The J gene is TRBJ2-7, the V gene TRBV20-1, with D possibly called TRBD1 or TRBD2 (5 bases each). Germline V gives CDR1 DFQATT, CDR2 SNEGSKA (reference sequence). Trimming shortened V by 6 bases and J by 0 bases, and 18 bases separated the two germline ends. The CDR3 has 15 residues. The CDR3 DNA sequence: TGCAGTGCGAAGATTCCGGGACGAATCTCCTACGAGCAGTACTTC. This codes for CSAKIPGRISYEQYF.

This clonotype has a handful of counts. In DNA, the CDR3 is TGTGCCAGCAGCTTAGTGGGGACAGTCTCCTACGAGCAGTACTTC. Translation gives CASSLVGTVSYEQYF. This rearrangement joins TRBV7-2 to TRBJ2-7, with 7 bases matching TRBD1. Germline values: CDR1 SGHTA, CDR2 FQGNSA. The V segment lost 1 base and the J segment 0 bases; nucleotides outside the gene matches: 3. This CDR3 contains 15 residues.